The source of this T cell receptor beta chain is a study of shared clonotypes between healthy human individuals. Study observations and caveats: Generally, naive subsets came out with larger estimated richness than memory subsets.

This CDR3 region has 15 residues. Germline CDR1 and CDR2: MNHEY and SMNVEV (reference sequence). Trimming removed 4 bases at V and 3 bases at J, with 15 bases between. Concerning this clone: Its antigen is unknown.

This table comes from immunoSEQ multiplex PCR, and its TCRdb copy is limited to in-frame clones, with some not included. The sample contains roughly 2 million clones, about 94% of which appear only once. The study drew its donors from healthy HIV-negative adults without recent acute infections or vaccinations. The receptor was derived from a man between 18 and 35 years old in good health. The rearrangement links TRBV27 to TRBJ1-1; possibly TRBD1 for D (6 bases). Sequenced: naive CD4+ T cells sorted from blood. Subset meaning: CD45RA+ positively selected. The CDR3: CASSSRGRGDTEAFF. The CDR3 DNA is TGTGCCAGCAGTTCACGGGGGCGGGGGGACACTGAAGCTTTCTTT.